These T cell receptor beta chains were read from a single sample in a study of T-cell memory formation after mild COVID-19. TCRdb recomputed calls from the 5' RACE reads with MiXCR, one row per CDR3 protein. The data show 350,000 to 450,000 distinct CDR3 sequences, 20% to 25% seen once. Sequencing input: PBMCs or a T cell subset sorted from them (not recorded which). These receptors were taken from an adult woman who had mild COVID-19 (a few samples of this study predate the infection). Cell type and time point are not known. Each CDR3 is given with its conserved first and last residue. Fields, in order: V gene, clone size, D gene, J gene, CDR3 DNA, CDR3 protein. D genes are given only for firm matches. The size entry is marked missing in some rows and otherwise reads once, few, many or a size class.

V: TRBV25-1
size: once
D: TRBD2
J: TRBJ2-7
DNA: TGTGCCAGCAGTGTGGTCGGTTTTCGTAATAAGGGACTAGTCTCCTACGAGCAGTACTTC
CDR3: CASSVVGFRNKGLVSYEQYF

V: TRBV5-1
size: few
D: -
J: TRBJ1-2
DNA: TGCGCCAGCAGCCTAGACAGGAGGAATGGCTACACCTTC
CDR3: CASSLDRRNGYTF

V: TRBV4-3
size: few
D: TRBD1
J: TRBJ2-2
DNA: TGCGCCAGCAGCCAGATGACAGGGATGGCCGGGGAGCTGTTTTTT
CDR3: CASSQMTGMAGELFF

V: TRBV2
size: few
D: TRBD1
J: TRBJ1-2
DNA: TGTGCCAGCAGTGAAGCAGGGGGCGCAAGCCCTGGCTACACCTTC
CDR3: CASSEAGGASPGYTF

V: TRBV5-6
size: few
D: TRBD2
J: TRBJ2-7
DNA: TGTGCCAGCAGCTGGAGACTAGCGGGATTACCTCCCTACGAGCAGTACTTC
CDR3: CASSWRLAGLPPYEQYF

V: TRBV7-2
size: -
D: -
J: TRBJ2-7
DNA: TGTGCCAGCAGCTCGGCTTCTTCCTACGAGCAGTACTTC
CDR3: CASSSASSYEQYF

V: TRBV4-1
size: -
D: TRBD1
J: TRBJ2-1
DNA: TGCGCCAGCAGCCCCGGACAGGGTTGGAATGAGCAGTTCTTC
CDR3: CASSPGQGWNEQFF

V: TRBV4-1
size: -
D: -
J: TRBJ2-5
DNA: TGCGCCAGCAGCCAAGATGGGACCCAAAGGTTGTACTTC
CDR3: CASSQDGTQRLYF

V: TRBV28
size: few
D: TRBD1
J: TRBJ2-7
DNA: TGTGCCAGCACTGGACAGGGTGGGATCGAGCAGTACTTC
CDR3: CASTGQGGIEQYF

V: TRBV20-1
size: few
D: -
J: TRBJ2-1
DNA: TGCAGTGCTAGCGGTCCAATGTTCTTC
CDR3: CSASGPMFF

V: TRBV10-3
size: once
D: -
J: TRBJ2-5
DNA: TGTGCCATCAGTGATCGACAGGAGTTCCAAGAGACCCAGTACTTC
CDR3: CAISDRQEFQETQYF

V: TRBV24-1
size: many
D: -
J: TRBJ2-7
DNA: TGTGCCACCAGTGATTGGACAGCCCCCGAGCAGTACTTC
CDR3: CATSDWTAPEQYF

V: TRBV5-1
size: few
D: -
J: TRBJ2-7
DNA: TGCGCCAGCAGCTTGGGGACTAGACAGGGGAAGACCTACGAGCAGTACTTC
CDR3: CASSLGTRQGKTYEQYF

V: TRBV12-3/TRBV12-4
size: -
D: TRBD2
J: TRBJ2-1
DNA: TGTGCCAGCAGTTCCCTACTAGCGGGACTCTACAATGAGCAGTTCTTC
CDR3: CASSSLLAGLYNEQFF

V: TRBV5-1
size: many
D: -
J: TRBJ2-5
DNA: TGCGCCAGCAGCTTGGGCCGGGGTAGTCGGTCGGAGACCCAGTACTTC
CDR3: CASSLGRGSRSETQYF

V: TRBV29-1
size: few
D: -
J: TRBJ2-7
DNA: TGCAGCGTTTCAAAGGGACGGGACTACGAGCAGTACTTC
CDR3: CSVSKGRDYEQYF

V: TRBV20-1
size: few
D: -
J: TRBJ1-1
DNA: TGCAGTGCTAGAGATTCTACTGAGGGGCCGGACACTGAAGCTTTCTTT
CDR3: CSARDSTEGPDTEAFF

V: TRBV24-1
size: -
D: -
J: TRBJ1-5
DNA: TGTGCCACCAAAGGCGAAGGGGGGAGCAATCAGCCCCAGCATTTT
CDR3: CATKGEGGSNQPQHF

V: TRBV7-2
size: few
D: -
J: TRBJ2-4
DNA: TGTGCCAGCAGCTTAGGAGGGGATCCTGGGAACATTCAGTACTTC
CDR3: CASSLGGDPGNIQYF

V: TRBV11-2
size: -
D: TRBD2
J: TRBJ2-5
DNA: TGTGCCAGCAGCTTAGGGCTAGCGGGAGCGGGGGAGACCCAGTACTTC
CDR3: CASSLGLAGAGETQYF

V: TRBV6-5
size: few
D: -
J: TRBJ1-1
DNA: TGTGCCAGCAGCATCCACCTCGAGAGGTCTGAAGCTTTCTTT
CDR3: CASSIHLERSEAFF

V: TRBV20-1
size: -
D: TRBD2
J: TRBJ2-3
DNA: TGCAGTGGGCGCGGGGGTGTCACAGATACGCAGTATTTT
CDR3: CSGRGGVTDTQYF

V: TRBV24-1
size: few
D: -
J: TRBJ2-2
DNA: TGTGCCACCAGTGATCCGACAGCTGCGAACACCGGGGAGCTGTTTTTT
CDR3: CATSDPTAANTGELFF

V: TRBV24-1
size: few
D: -
J: TRBJ1-5
DNA: TGTGCCACCAGTGAGGGGGGGGATTTGGGGACACGGCCCCAGCATTTT
CDR3: CATSEGGDLGTRPQHF

V: TRBV18
size: few
D: -
J: TRBJ1-5
DNA: TGTGCCAGCTCACCACCGAACCTTCCGGAGCCCCAGCATTTT
CDR3: CASSPPNLPEPQHF

V: TRBV12-3/TRBV12-4
size: once
D: -
J: TRBJ1-1
DNA: TGTGCCAGCAGTTTATTGGACAGAGAAGCTTTCTTT
CDR3: CASSLLDREAFF

V: TRBV5-6
size: many
D: -
J: TRBJ2-2
DNA: TGTGCCAGCAGCTTATACCCCACCGGGGAGCTGTTTTTT
CDR3: CASSLYPTGELFF

V: TRBV11-3
size: few
D: -
J: TRBJ2-1
DNA: TGTGCCAGCAGGTCCGGGACCCACAATGAGCAGTTCTTC
CDR3: CASRSGTHNEQFF

V: TRBV4-1
size: many
D: -
J: TRBJ2-7
DNA: TGCGCCAGCAGCCCGACAGTGTCCTACGAGCAGTACTTC
CDR3: CASSPTVSYEQYF

V: TRBV24-1
size: few
D: TRBD2
J: TRBJ2-1
DNA: TGTGCCACCAGTGACCCGGGACTAGTCAATGAGCAGTTCTTC
CDR3: CATSDPGLVNEQFF

V: TRBV10-3
size: -
D: TRBD2
J: TRBJ2-5
DNA: TGTGCCATCAGTGGGCTAGCGGGGGGGAAAGAGACCCAGTACTTC
CDR3: CAISGLAGGKETQYF

V: TRBV4-3
size: few
D: -
J: TRBJ2-4
DNA: TGCGCCAGCAGCCAGACCAGGGAAAACATTCAGTACTTC
CDR3: CASSQTRENIQYF

V: TRBV4-2
size: few
D: TRBD1
J: TRBJ1-2
DNA: TGTGCCAGCAGCCAAGAGGCCGACAGGGAGGACTATGGCTACACCTTC
CDR3: CASSQEADREDYGYTF

V: TRBV12-3/TRBV12-4
size: -
D: -
J: TRBJ1-1
DNA: TGTGCCAGCAGTTCCGGGACACGGCTTAATGAAGCTTTCTTT
CDR3: CASSSGTRLNEAFF

V: TRBV2
size: few
D: TRBD1
J: TRBJ2-1
DNA: TGTGCCAGCAGTGAAGATGGACAGGGGTACAATGAGCAGTTCTTC
CDR3: CASSEDGQGYNEQFF

V: TRBV29-1
size: few
D: -
J: TRBJ2-7
DNA: TGCAGCGTTGATAGGGGGGCTACCTACGAGCAGTACTTC
CDR3: CSVDRGATYEQYF

V: TRBV11-1
size: -
D: TRBD1
J: TRBJ2-1
DNA: TGTGCCAGCAGCTTCCACGGGACAGGGGTCTACAATGAGCAGTTCTTC
CDR3: CASSFHGTGVYNEQFF

V: TRBV7-9
size: few
D: TRBD1
J: TRBJ2-1
DNA: TGTGCCAGCAGCTTCTCGCCAGGGGGCCCGAATGAGCAGTTCTTC
CDR3: CASSFSPGGPNEQFF

V: TRBV18
size: once
D: TRBD1
J: TRBJ2-7
DNA: TGTGCCAGCTCACCAGGACAGGCGACCTACGAGCAGTACTTC
CDR3: CASSPGQATYEQYF

V: TRBV20-1
size: -
D: -
J: TRBJ2-3
DNA: TGCAGTGCTAGAAGCCGTACGAAAGGGGATACGCAGTATTTT
CDR3: CSARSRTKGDTQYF

V: TRBV24-1
size: -
D: TRBD2
J: TRBJ2-1
DNA: TGTGCCACCAGTGTAAGCGGGAAAAGGGGTGAGCAGTTCTTC
CDR3: CATSVSGKRGEQFF

V: TRBV28
size: -
D: -
J: TRBJ1-1
DNA: TGTGCCAGCAGCCCCCCCGGGGGGGTCGCTGGAAACACTGAAGCTTTCTTT
CDR3: CASSPPGGVAGNTEAFF

V: TRBV6-1
size: -
D: -
J: TRBJ1-4
DNA: TGTGCCAGCCGGGGGGGAGTTAATGAAAAACTGTTTTTT
CDR3: CASRGGVNEKLFF

V: TRBV12-3/TRBV12-4
size: -
D: -
J: TRBJ1-1
DNA: TGTGCCAGCAGTTACATAAGGGACGGGACTGAAGCTTTCTTT
CDR3: CASSYIRDGTEAFF

V: TRBV27
size: few
D: TRBD1
J: TRBJ1-1
DNA: TGTGCCAGCAGCCTCGACGGACAGGGGCGGACTGAAGCTTTCTTT
CDR3: CASSLDGQGRTEAFF

V: TRBV12-3/TRBV12-4
size: few
D: -
J: TRBJ1-6
DNA: TGTGCCAGCAGTTTAACACAGAGTAATTCACCCCTCCACTTT
CDR3: CASSLTQSNSPLHF

V: TRBV6-1
size: -
D: -
J: TRBJ2-7
DNA: TGTGCCAGCAGTTCGGACAGAATCTCCTACGAGCAGTACTTC
CDR3: CASSSDRISYEQYF

V: TRBV12-3/TRBV12-4
size: few
D: TRBD1
J: TRBJ2-2
DNA: TGTGCCAGCAGTTCGGGACAGGGTTTATCCGGGGAGCTGTTTTTT
CDR3: CASSSGQGLSGELFF

V: TRBV28
size: few
D: TRBD2
J: TRBJ2-1
DNA: TGTGCCAGCAGTTCCCCCCTAGCGGGAGACTTAGGAAATGAGCAGTTCTTC
CDR3: CASSSPLAGDLGNEQFF

V: TRBV6-6
size: -
D: -
J: TRBJ1-6
DNA: TGTGCCAGCACTTGGGACGTGCGCTCACCCCTCCACTTT
CDR3: CASTWDVRSPLHF

V: TRBV12-3/TRBV12-4
size: -
D: TRBD2
J: TRBJ2-3
DNA: TGTGCCAGCAGTTCTCAGGGAGGGGGCACAGATACGCAGTATTTT
CDR3: CASSSQGGGTDTQYF